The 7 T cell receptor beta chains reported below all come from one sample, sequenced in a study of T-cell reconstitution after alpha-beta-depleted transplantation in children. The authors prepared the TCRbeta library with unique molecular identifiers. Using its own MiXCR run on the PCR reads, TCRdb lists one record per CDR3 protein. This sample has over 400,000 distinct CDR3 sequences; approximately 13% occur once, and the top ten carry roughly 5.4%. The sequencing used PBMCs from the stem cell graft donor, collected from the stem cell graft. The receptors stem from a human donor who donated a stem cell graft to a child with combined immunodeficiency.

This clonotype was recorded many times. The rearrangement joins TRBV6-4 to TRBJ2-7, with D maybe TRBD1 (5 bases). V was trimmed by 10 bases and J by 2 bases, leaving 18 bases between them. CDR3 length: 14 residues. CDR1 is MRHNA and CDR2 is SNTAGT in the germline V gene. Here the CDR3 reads CATLVGLGAYEQYF. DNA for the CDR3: TGTGCCACCTTGGTGGGGCTAGGAGCCTACGAGCAGTACTTC.

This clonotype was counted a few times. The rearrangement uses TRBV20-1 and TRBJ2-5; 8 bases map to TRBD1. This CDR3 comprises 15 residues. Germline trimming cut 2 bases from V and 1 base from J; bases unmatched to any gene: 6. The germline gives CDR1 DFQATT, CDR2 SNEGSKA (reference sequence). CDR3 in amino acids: CSARSKQGVQETQYF. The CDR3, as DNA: TGCAGTGCTAGATCGAAACAGGGGGTCCAAGAGACCCAGTACTTC.

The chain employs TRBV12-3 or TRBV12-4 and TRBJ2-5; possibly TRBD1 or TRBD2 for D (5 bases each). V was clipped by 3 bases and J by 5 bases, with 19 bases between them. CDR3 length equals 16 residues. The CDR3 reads CASSFLPGRGRETQYF. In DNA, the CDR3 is TGTGCCAGCAGTTTTCTTCCGGGGCGCGGTCGTGAGACCCAGTACTTC.

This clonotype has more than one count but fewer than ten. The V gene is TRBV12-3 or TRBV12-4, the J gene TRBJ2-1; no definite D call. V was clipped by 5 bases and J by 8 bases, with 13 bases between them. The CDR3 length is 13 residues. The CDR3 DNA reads TGTGCCAGCAGTCTCCGGGTCACGGATGAGCAGTTCTTC. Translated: CASSLRVTDEQFF.

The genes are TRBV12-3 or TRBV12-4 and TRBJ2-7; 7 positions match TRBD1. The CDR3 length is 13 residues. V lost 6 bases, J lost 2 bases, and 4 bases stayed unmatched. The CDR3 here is CASSADRAYEQYF. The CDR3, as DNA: TGTGCCAGCAGCGCCGACAGGGCCTACGAGCAGTACTTC.

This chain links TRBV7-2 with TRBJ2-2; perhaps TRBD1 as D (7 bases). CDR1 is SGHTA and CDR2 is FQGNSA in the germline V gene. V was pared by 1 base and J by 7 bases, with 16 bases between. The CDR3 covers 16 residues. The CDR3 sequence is CASSLVAGGGHGELFF. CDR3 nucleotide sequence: TGTGCCAGCAGCTTAGTTGCCGGAGGGGGCCACGGGGAGCTGTTTTTT.

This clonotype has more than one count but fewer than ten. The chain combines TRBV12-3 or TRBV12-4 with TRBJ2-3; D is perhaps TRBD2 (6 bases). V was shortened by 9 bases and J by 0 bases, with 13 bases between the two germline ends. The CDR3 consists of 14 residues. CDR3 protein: CASCGTQSTDTQYF. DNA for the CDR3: TGTGCCAGTTGCGGGACTCAGAGCACAGATACGCAGTATTTT.